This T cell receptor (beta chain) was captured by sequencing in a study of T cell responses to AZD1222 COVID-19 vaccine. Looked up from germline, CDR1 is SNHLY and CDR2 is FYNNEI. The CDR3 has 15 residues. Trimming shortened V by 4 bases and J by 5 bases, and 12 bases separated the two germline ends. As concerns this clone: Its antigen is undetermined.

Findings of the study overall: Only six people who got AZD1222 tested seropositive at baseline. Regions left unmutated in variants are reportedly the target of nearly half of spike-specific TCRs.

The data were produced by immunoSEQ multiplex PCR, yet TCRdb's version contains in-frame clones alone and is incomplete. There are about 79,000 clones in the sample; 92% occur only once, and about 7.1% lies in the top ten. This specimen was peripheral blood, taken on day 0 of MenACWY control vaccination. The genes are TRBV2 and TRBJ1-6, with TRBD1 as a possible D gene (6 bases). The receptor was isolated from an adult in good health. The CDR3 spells CASSGGTSNNSPLHF. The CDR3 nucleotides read TGTGCCAGCAGTGGGGGGACATCTAATAATTCACCCCTCCACTTT. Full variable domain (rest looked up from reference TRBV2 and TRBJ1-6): EPEVTQTPSHQVTQMGQEVILRCVPISNHLYFYWYRQILGQKVEFLVSFYNNEISEKSEIFDDQFSVERPDGSNFTLKIRSTKLEDSAMYFCASSGGTSNNSPLHFGNGTRLTVT.